A single T cell receptor beta chain is shown here with its context. The antigen is unknown. The donors, all healthy, were Caucasians living in Russia, aged about 6 to 95. This specimen belongs to a study of blood T cells in healthy people across ages. Notes on the study in general: With donor CMV status unknown, expanded clonotype changes were possibly confounded. Diversity figures based on one million T cells were deemed too low.

The germline V gene has CDR1 SGHAT and CDR2 FQDESV (reference sequence). The CDR3 length is 15 residues. The second PCR ran about 6 to 11 cycles with a sample-barcoded 5' primer and J-beta primers. Each cDNA molecule was tagged by a template-switch adaptor with 12 random nucleotides. TCRdb reprocessed the 5' RACE reads with MiXCR, giving one entry per CDR3 protein. The sample has some 1,000,000 distinct CDR3 sequences, under 30% seen once; the top ten hold around 0.75%. The same data also went into a second study, on T cells of mothers and their children.

The sequenced sample was blood. The source is a girl aged 2-10 years in good health. The chain has TRBV11-1 and TRBJ2-5, with TRBD2 matching 9 bases. The J call may be in error: the DNA end matches TRBJ2-7 better. CDR3 protein: CASSFLAGASYEQYF. The CDR3 DNA reads as TGTGCCAGCAGCTTCTTAGCGGGAGCCTCCTACGAGCAGTACTTC.